This entry lists 7 T cell receptor beta chains sequenced from one sample in a study of blood T cell repertoires in COVID-19. Measured with immunoSEQ multiplex PCR; TCRdb has only the in-frame clones, and not every one. The sample carries 260,000 or so clones, about 85% recorded once. The material sequenced was PBMCs or T cells enriched from blood (not recorded which). These receptors were obtained from a woman aged 45-59 years who had recovered from COVID-19.

The rearrangement links TRBV29-1 to TRBJ1-1; 8 bases match TRBD1. CDR3 length: 13 amino acids. The junction had 4 bases not matched to a gene; V was cut back by 5 bases and J by 2 bases. Germline-derived CDR1 and CDR2 are SQVTM and ANQGSEA. The CDR3 is CSVLTGANTEAFF. CDR3 bases: TGCAGCGTTCTGACAGGGGCCAACACTGAAGCTTTCTTT.

The chain combines TRBV5-5 with TRBJ1-1; no firm D call. The V end was cut by 4 bases, the J end by 1 base, with 14 bases between. The CDR3 totals 15 residues. Germline V CDR1 and CDR2: SGHKS, YYEKEE (reference sequence). The CDR3 here is CASSPPGLTNTEAFF. CDR3 sequence (DNA): TGTGCCAGCAGCCCTCCCGGACTGACGAACACTGAAGCTTTCTTT.

V gene TRBV5-6 combines with J gene TRBJ2-3; D remains unclear. CDR1 is SGHDT, CDR2 YYEEEE, per germline. The CDR3 loop spans 13 amino acids. V was trimmed by 2 bases and J by 5 bases, leaving 9 bases between them. The CDR3 nucleotides are TGTGCCAGCAGCTTTAAACCCGGAGATACGCAGTATTTT. It yields the protein CASSFKPGDTQYF.

This clone has only one observation. This chain uses TRBV7-9 with TRBJ2-7; possible D gene TRBD1, 6 bases. The V end lost 5 bases, the J end lost 6 bases, and 20 bases lay between the germline ends. This CDR3 has 15 residues. Germline V gene sequence: CDR1 SEHNR, CDR2 FQNEAQ (reference sequence). The CDR3 DNA follows: TGTGCCAGCAGCCCAGGGGCTGGGGTTCAGATCGAGCAGTACTTC. Protein sequence: CASSPGAGVQIEQYF.

The genes are TRBV19 and TRBJ2-5; no clear D. This CDR3 region has 14 residues. V was clipped by 3 bases and J by 5 bases, with 13 bases between them. Germline V lookup: CDR1 LNHDA, CDR2 SQIVND (reference sequence). CDR3 protein: CASSMLLHRETQYF. Here the CDR3 DNA reads TGTGCCAGTAGTATGCTCCTCCACCGGGAGACCCAGTACTTC.

CDR3 protein: CSVGSRDRGPLQYF. The CDR3 DNA is TGCAGCGTTGGATCCCGGGACAGGGGCCCCCTGCAGTACTTC. The chain links TRBV29-1 to TRBJ2-7; 10 bases fit TRBD1. The J segment lost 9 bases and the V segment lost 4 bases, leaving 12 bases of the junction unmatched. Germline V lookup: CDR1 SQVTM, CDR2 ANQGSEA. The CDR3 covers 14 residues.

V gene TRBV19 combines with J gene TRBJ1-5, with 9 bases lining up with TRBD1. CDR3 length: 14 amino acids. V lost 7 bases and J lost 3; bases outside the gene matches: 4. CDR1 LNHDA and CDR2 SQIVND come from the germline V gene (reference sequence). CDR3 in amino acids: CASMTGGVNQPQHF. CDR3 bases: TGTGCCAGTATGACAGGGGGAGTCAATCAGCCCCAGCATTTT.